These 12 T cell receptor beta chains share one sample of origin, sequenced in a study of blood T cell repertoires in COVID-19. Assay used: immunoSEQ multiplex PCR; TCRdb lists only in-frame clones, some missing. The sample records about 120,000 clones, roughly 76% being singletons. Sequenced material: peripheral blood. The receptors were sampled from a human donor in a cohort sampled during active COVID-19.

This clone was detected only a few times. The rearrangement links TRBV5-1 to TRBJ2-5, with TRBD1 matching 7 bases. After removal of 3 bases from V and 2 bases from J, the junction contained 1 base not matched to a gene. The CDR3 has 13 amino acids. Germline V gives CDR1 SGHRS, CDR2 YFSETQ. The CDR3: CASSYRGQETQYF. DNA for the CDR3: TGCGCCAGCAGCTACAGGGGTCAAGAGACCCAGTACTTC.

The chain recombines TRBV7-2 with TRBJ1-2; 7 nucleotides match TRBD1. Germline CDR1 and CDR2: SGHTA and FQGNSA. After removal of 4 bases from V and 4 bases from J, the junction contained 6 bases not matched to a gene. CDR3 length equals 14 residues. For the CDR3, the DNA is TGTGCCAGCAGCTCACCGGGACAGTTCTATGGCTACACCTTC. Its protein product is CASSSPGQFYGYTF.

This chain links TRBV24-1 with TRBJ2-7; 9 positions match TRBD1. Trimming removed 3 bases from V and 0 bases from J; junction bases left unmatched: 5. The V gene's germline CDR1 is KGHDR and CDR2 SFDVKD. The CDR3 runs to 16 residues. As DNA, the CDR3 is TGTGCCACCAGTGATCCTGGGACAGGGAACTCCTACGAGCAGTACTTC. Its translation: CATSDPGTGNSYEQYF.

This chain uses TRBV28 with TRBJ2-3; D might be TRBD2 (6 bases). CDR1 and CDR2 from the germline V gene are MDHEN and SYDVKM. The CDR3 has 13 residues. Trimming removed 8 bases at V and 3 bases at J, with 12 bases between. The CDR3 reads CASQGGGTDTQYF. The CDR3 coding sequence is TGTGCCAGCCAAGGTGGGGGGACAGATACGCAGTATTTT.

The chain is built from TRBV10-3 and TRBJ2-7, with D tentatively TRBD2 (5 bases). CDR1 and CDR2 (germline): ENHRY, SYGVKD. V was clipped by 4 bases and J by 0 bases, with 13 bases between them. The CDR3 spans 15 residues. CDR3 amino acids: CAISGTGPVSYEQYF. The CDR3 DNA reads TGTGCCATCAGTGGGACTGGACCAGTCTCCTACGAGCAGTACTTC.

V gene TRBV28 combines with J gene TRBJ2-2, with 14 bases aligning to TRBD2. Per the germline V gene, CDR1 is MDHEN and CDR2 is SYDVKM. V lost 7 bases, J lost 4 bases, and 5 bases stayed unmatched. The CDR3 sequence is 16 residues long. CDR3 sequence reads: CASTRTSGRTTGELFF. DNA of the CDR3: TGTGCCAGCACCCGGACTAGCGGGAGGACCACCGGGGAGCTGTTTTTT.

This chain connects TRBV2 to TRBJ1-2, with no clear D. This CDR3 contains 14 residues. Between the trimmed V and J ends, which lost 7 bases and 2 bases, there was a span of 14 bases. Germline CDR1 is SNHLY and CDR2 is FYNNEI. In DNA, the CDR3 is TGTGCCAGCACTATCTCACCCAACAACTATGGCTACACCTTC. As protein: CASTISPNNYGYTF. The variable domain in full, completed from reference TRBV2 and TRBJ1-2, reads EPEVTQTPSHQVTQMGQEVILRCVPISNHLYFYWYRQILGQKVEFLVSFYNNEISEKSEIFDDQFSVERPDGSNFTLKIRSTKLEDSAMYFCASTISPNNYGYTFGSGTRLTVV.

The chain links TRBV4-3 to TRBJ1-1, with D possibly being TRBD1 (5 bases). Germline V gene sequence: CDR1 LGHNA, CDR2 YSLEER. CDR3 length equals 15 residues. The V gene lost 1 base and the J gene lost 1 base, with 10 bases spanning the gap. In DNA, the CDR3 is TGCGCCAGCAGCCAAGTTGGGGCCCAGAACACTGAAGCTTTCTTT. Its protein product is CASSQVGAQNTEAFF.

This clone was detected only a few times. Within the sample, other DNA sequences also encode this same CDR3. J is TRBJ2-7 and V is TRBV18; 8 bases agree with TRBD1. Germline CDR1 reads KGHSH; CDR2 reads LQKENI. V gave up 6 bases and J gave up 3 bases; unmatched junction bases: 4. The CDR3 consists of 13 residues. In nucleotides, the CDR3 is TGTGCCAGCTCCCCCACAGGGGGCTACGAGCAGTACTTC. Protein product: CASSPTGGYEQYF.

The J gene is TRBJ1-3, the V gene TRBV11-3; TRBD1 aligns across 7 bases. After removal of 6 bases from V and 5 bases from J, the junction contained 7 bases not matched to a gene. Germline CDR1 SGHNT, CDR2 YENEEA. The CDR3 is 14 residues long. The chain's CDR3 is CASSYLGGRNTIYF. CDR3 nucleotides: TGTGCCAGCAGTTACCTAGGGGGCCGAAACACCATATATTTT.

The CDR3 bases are TGTGCCAGTTTACTTGAGGATTGGGCTGAAGCTTTCTTT. This codes for CASLLEDWAEAFF. This sequence joins TRBV2 and TRBJ1-1; D gene uncertain. The CDR3 is 13 amino acids. V was cut by 9 bases and J by 6 bases, with 17 bases left in between. Looked up from germline, CDR1 is SNHLY and CDR2 is FYNNEI.

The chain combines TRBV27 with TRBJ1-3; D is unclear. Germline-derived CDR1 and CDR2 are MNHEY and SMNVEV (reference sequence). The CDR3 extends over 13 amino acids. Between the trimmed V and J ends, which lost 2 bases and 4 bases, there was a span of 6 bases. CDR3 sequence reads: CASSLREGNTIYF. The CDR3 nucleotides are TGTGCCAGCAGTTTACGGGAAGGAAACACCATATATTTT.